Listed below are T cell receptor beta chains from one sample, sequenced in a study of blood T cells in healthy people across ages. Via MiXCR, TCRdb re-called the 5' RACE reads, giving one row per CDR3 protein. The sample holds some 900,000 distinct CDR3 sequences; 45% to 50% are singletons and the top ten take under 15%. The sequenced sample was blood. These receptor sequences come from a man aged 25-45 years in good health. Each CDR3 is given with its conserved first and last residue. A D gene is named only where the DNA matches it firmly. Size is omitted from some rows. Given values are once, few, many or a class for expanded clones.

TRBJ2-4 | TRBD1 | . | TRBV6-5 | TGTGCCAGCAGTTCAGGCTGGGGACAGGGGACGTTTTTTCAGTACTTC | CASSSGWGQGTFFQYF
TRBJ2-3 | . | . | TRBV6-1 | TGTGCCAGCAGTGCCTTACGGGCAGATACGCAGTATTTT | CASSALRADTQYF
TRBJ2-3 | TRBD1 | . | TRBV29-1 | TGCAGCGTTGCTCCATCCGGGACAGGGGGGACAGATACGCAGTATTTT | CSVAPSGTGGTDTQYF
TRBJ2-1 | . | . | TRBV20-1 | TGCAGTGCCCGGGTTTACAATGAGCAGTTCTTC | CSARVYNEQFF
TRBJ2-7 | . | few | TRBV10-3 | TGTGCCATGGTTGACAGCCCCTACGAGCAGTACTTC | CAMVDSPYEQYF
TRBJ2-7 | . | few | TRBV28 | TGTGCCAGCAGTTTGCGGGAAGGGGGCCTCTACGAGCAGTACTTC | CASSLREGGLYEQYF
TRBJ1-2 | . | . | TRBV2 | TGTGCCAGCAGTGAAGGGTGGCCTGGCTACACCTTC | CASSEGWPGYTF
TRBJ2-7 | . | . | TRBV5-1 | TGCGCCAGCAGCCATGTACAGGGAGCCTACGAGCAGTACTTC | CASSHVQGAYEQYF
TRBJ2-3 | . | . | TRBV11-2 | TGTGCCAGCAGCCCCTTCGGAGGGATTGGCACAGATACGCAGTATTTT | CASSPFGGIGTDTQYF
TRBJ1-6 | TRBD1 | . | TRBV7-8 | TGTGCCAGCAGCCCAACGGGACAGACCAATTCACCCCTCCACTTT | CASSPTGQTNSPLHF
TRBJ2-7 | . | . | TRBV3-1 | TGTGCCAGCAGCCAAGATACGGTCCCGTACGAGCAGTACTTC | CASSQDTVPYEQYF
TRBJ2-7 | . | few | TRBV24-1 | TGTGCCACCAGTGACGGGGCGTACGAGCAGTACTTC | CATSDGAYEQYF
TRBJ2-5 | TRBD1 | . | TRBV6-1 | TGTGCCAGCAGTGAAGCGGGACAGCCACGGGGAGAGACCCAGTACTTC | CASSEAGQPRGETQYF
TRBJ2-1 | . | many | TRBV7-2 | TGTGCCAGCAGCTTAGAGCCGGGGTGGCACAATGAGCAGTTCTTC | CASSLEPGWHNEQFF
TRBJ1-4 | TRBD1 | . | TRBV4-2 | TGTGCCAGCAGCCAGTCCCGGGACAGGGTAACTAATGAAAAACTGTTTTTT | CASSQSRDRVTNEKLFF
TRBJ2-3 | . | . | TRBV21-1 | TGTGCCAGCAGCAACGGACAGGCACCAGATACGCAGTATTTT | CASSNGQAPDTQYF
TRBJ2-1 | . | . | TRBV4-1 | TGCGCCAGCAGCCAAGTTTCGTCGGCAGGGGTCGGTGAGCAGTTCTTC | CASSQVSSAGVGEQFF
TRBJ1-5 | . | . | TRBV6-2/TRBV6-3 | TGTGCCAGCAGCAACGAATACAGATATCAGCCCCAGCATTTT | CASSNEYRYQPQHF
TRBJ2-7 | TRBD2 | . | TRBV6-5 | TGTGCCAGCAGTTGGAGCGGGGGTGAGCAGTACTTC | CASSWSGGEQYF
TRBJ2-7 | . | . | TRBV7-2 | TGTGCCAGCAGCTTAGGCAGGCGCACGTCCCATGAGCAGTACTTC | CASSLGRRTSHEQYF
TRBJ2-7 | TRBD2 | once | TRBV27 | TGTGCCAACAGGACGACTAGCAACTACGAGCAGTACTTC | CANRTTSNYEQYF
TRBJ2-6 | . | . | TRBV7-2 | TGTGCCGGTAGGGAGTCCTCTGGGGCCAACGTCCTGACTTTC | CAGRESSGANVLTF
TRBJ1-5 | . | . | TRBV5-1 | TGCGCCAGTCCTAGACCCTCCCCATCGGATCAGCCCCAGCATTTT | CASPRPSPSDQPQHF
TRBJ2-3 | . | few | TRBV7-2 | TGTGCCAGCAGCAACTCCGAGGCTGGAAATACGCAGTATTTT | CASSNSEAGNTQYF
TRBJ2-3 | TRBD1 | . | TRBV10-3 | TGTGCCATCAGGTGGACAGGGGGCACAGATACGCAGTATTTT | CAIRWTGGTDTQYF
TRBJ1-1 | . | few | TRBV7-9 | TGTGCCAGCACCCGGGAAGGGAACACTGAAGCTTTCTTT | CASTREGNTEAFF
TRBJ2-3 | TRBD2 | . | TRBV7-9 | TGTGCCAGCAGCTTGGGGGCTAGCGGGGGGGCCACAGATACGCAGTATTTT | CASSLGASGGATDTQYF
TRBJ2-1 | TRBD2 | few | TRBV12-5 | TGTGCTAGTTCATCGACTAGCGGGGGACACAATGAGCAGTTCTTC | CASSSTSGGHNEQFF
TRBJ2-5 | . | . | TRBV15 | TGTGCCACCAGCAGAGATCTGGGGGGAGAGACCCAGTACTTC | CATSRDLGGETQYF
TRBJ1-1 | . | . | TRBV5-1 | TGCGCCAGCAGCTTGAGTCTCCCACAGGAAGCTTTCTTT | CASSLSLPQEAFF
TRBJ2-6 | TRBD1 | . | TRBV5-1 | TGCGCCAGCAGCTTGCGTTCGGTCCGGGACAGGGGTTTCTCTGGGGCCAACGTCCTGACTTTC | CASSLRSVRDRGFSGANVLTF
TRBJ2-3 | . | . | TRBV6-5 | TGTGCCAGCAGTTACGGACAGATTTCGACAGATACGCAGTATTTT | CASSYGQISTDTQYF
TRBJ1-2 | . | few | TRBV27 | TGTGCCAGCAGTTGGGGAAGGGCCTCCGATGGCTACACCTTC | CASSWGRASDGYTF
TRBJ2-1 | . | . | TRBV15 | TGTGCCACCAGCAGTGACAGTTCCTACAATGAGCAGTTCTTC | CATSSDSSYNEQFF
TRBJ1-2 | . | . | TRBV14 | TGTGCCAGCAGCCAAGTTCCAGGGATTGATGGCTACACCTTC | CASSQVPGIDGYTF
TRBJ2-3 | . | . | TRBV20-1 | TGCAGTGCTAGACCCTCGGGGCTGAACACAGATACGCAGTATTTT | CSARPSGLNTDTQYF
TRBJ1-2 | . | . | TRBV20-1 | TGCAGTGCTAGAGACCCGGGACAAAGCTATGGCTACACCTTC | CSARDPGQSYGYTF
TRBJ2-5 | . | . | TRBV10-3 | TGTGCCATCAGGCCAAGACAGAGCCCCACGGAGACCCAGTACTTC | CAIRPRQSPTETQYF
TRBJ1-2 | . | few | TRBV12-3/TRBV12-4 | TGTGCCACTACACTTTCCTATGGCTACACCTTC | CATTLSYGYTF
TRBJ1-1 | . | . | TRBV15 | TGTGCCACCAGCAGACCCAGGGCGGACACTGAAGCTTTCTTT | CATSRPRADTEAFF
TRBJ2-1 | TRBD2 | . | TRBV29-1 | TGCAGCGTTGGATGGGGTTGGGGGGGGGATGAGCAGTTCTTC | CSVGWGWGGDEQFF
TRBJ2-3 | . | few | TRBV7-9 | TGTGCCAGCAGCGCCCGGGACCCAGGCACAGATACGCAGTATTTT | CASSARDPGTDTQYF
TRBJ1-1 | . | . | TRBV6-1 | TGTGCCAGCCCCGGGGGCTGGGTGAACACTGAAGCTTTCTTT | CASPGGWVNTEAFF
TRBJ2-3 | . | . | TRBV28 | TGTGCCAGCACCTCGACAGGTAGCACAGATACGCAGTATTTT | CASTSTGSTDTQYF
TRBJ2-7 | . | few | TRBV11-1 | TGTGCCAGCAGTCTCCGGGACACCTACGAGCAGTACTTC | CASSLRDTYEQYF
TRBJ2-3 | . | . | TRBV7-8 | TGTGCCAGCAGCTTAGTATCCCGGGGCACAGATACGCAGTATTTT | CASSLVSRGTDTQYF
TRBJ2-7 | . | few | TRBV20-1 | TGCAGTGCCATTGACAGTGCCCCCGACGAGCAGTACTTC | CSAIDSAPDEQYF
TRBJ2-7 | . | many | TRBV4-1 | TGCGCCAGCAGCCAAGAGTTCGGCGGAGGCTACGAGCAGTACTTC | CASSQEFGGGYEQYF
TRBJ1-6 | . | . | TRBV5-6 | TGTGCCAGCAGCTTAGGAGGACTGACAAATTCACCCCTCCACTTT | CASSLGGLTNSPLHF
TRBJ1-2 | . | . | TRBV5-1 | TGCGCCAGCAGCTTGGAGGCGGGGTTCGGTGGCTACACCTTC | CASSLEAGFGGYTF
TRBJ2-3 | . | . | TRBV29-1 | TGCAGCGTTGGGGGCCCAAATGGAGGCAGACCCACAGATACGCAGTATTTT | CSVGGPNGGRPTDTQYF
TRBJ2-1 | TRBD1 | . | TRBV11-3 | TGTGCCAGCAGCTTAGGTGGGACAGGGACGGACAATGAGCTGTTCTTC | CASSLGGTGTDNELFF
TRBJ2-1 | TRBD1 | . | TRBV7-2 | TGTGCCAGCAGCTTAGAGGGGGCGCGGATCCGGGAGCAGTTCTTC | CASSLEGARIREQFF
TRBJ2-7 | . | . | TRBV7-6 | TGTGCCAGCAGCTTAGACGGCAGTCTCTACGAGCAGTACTTC | CASSLDGSLYEQYF